The clone carrying this T cell receptor beta chain was recorded many times. Its antigen is still unknown. This CDR3 has 14 residues. V was shortened by 4 bases and J by 4 bases, with 11 bases between the two germline ends. The germline V gene encodes CDR1 DFQATT and CDR2 SNEGSKA (reference sequence). Full-length variable regions came from constant-region reverse primers plus semi-nested Nested Universal Primer A PCR. Each CDR3 protein gets one entry after TCRdb re-called the 5' RACE reads with MiXCR. The sample includes about 55,000 distinct CDR3 sequences, roughly 17% of them seen just once. General observations from the study: Tumor-infiltrating Treg TCR alpha and beta sequences overlapped most with tumor naive CD4+ T cells, then blood naive. The TCR gene usage of tumor memory CD4+ T cells clustered together with blood and lymph node memory CD4+ cells and with lymph node naive CD4+ cells.

The TCR originated in a female donor with breast cancer. Sequencing was done on a sample of naive CD4+ T cells sorted from blood. Subset: naive CD4+ T cells, CD4+CD45RA+CD25-. The chain joins TRBV20-1 to TRBJ1-6; weak D call: TRBD1 (5 bases). The DNA for the CDR3 is TGCAGTGCTACTTCGGGACCTTATAATTCACCCCTCCACTTT. Protein sequence: CSATSGPYNSPLHF.